One and the same sample provided the 20 T cell receptor beta chains below, sequenced in a study of shared clonotypes between healthy human individuals (dated by TCRdb to the early 2020s). Libraries were constructed by the immunoSEQ multiplex PCR assay. In its TCRdb copy, this immuneACCESS table keeps in-frame sequences only and misses some clones. Where compared with another copy, unresolved V genes explain less than half of these, and the others have no known cause. The sample table lists 2,500,000 or so clones, about nine tenths of them with a count of one. Approximately 0.4% of the sample rests with the top ten. The sequenced sample consisted of naive CD4+ T cells from PBMCs. The cell subset or site label on this specimen signifies: CD45RA+ positively selected. These receptors were taken from a man aged 18 to 29 in good health. Some clones in this sample may be carry-over from other donors' samples.

As regards this clone: This CDR3 is also generated by other DNA sequences in the sample. The CDR3 DNA follows: TGCGCCAGCAGCTTCACAGGGGCGAACACTGAAGCTTTCTTT. Amino acid sequence: CASSFTGANTEAFF. The V gene is TRBV5-1, the J gene TRBJ1-1, with 7 bases fitting TRBD1. CDR3 length: 14 residues. From germline, CDR1 is SGHRS and CDR2 YFSETQ. J gave up 1 base and V 2 bases, and 2 bases lay outside the gene matches.

The chain joins TRBV27 to TRBJ1-6; 7 positions agree with TRBD1. This CDR3 region has 16 residues. Germline CDR1 reads MNHEY; CDR2 reads SMNVEV (reference sequence). V trimming: 3 bases; J trimming: 13 bases; junction bases outside the gene matches: 15. The DNA of the CDR3 is TGTGCCAGCAGTTTTAACTCGGGACAGCGCGCCCCCCCCCTCCACTTT. Translating it yields CASSFNSGQRAPPLHF.

The J gene is TRBJ2-5, the V gene TRBV7-7; 8 bases match TRBD1. Unmatched junction bases numbered 10, after V lost 5 bases and J lost 2 bases. CDR1 and CDR2 (germline): SSHAT, FNYEAQ (reference sequence). The CDR3 is made up of 16 amino acids. CDR3 loop: CASSLGPGGEQETQYF. The CDR3 coding sequence is TGTGCCAGCAGCCTCGGACCAGGGGGCGAGCAAGAGACCCAGTACTTC.

About this clone itself: Additional DNA sequences in this sample encode the identical CDR3. This sequence joins TRBV7-3 and TRBJ2-1; no definite D call. The germline V gene encodes CDR1 SGHTA and CDR2 FQGTGA. The CDR3 is 15 residues long. The V end lost 1 base, the J end lost 0 bases, and 7 bases lay between the germline ends. The CDR3 DNA reads TGTGCCAGCAGCTTAAGTGCGGCCTCCTACAATGAGCAGTTCTTC. As protein: CASSLSAASYNEQFF.

This clone appeared once. CDR3 nucleotides: TGCGCCAGCAGCTTGGATGGACAGGGAGGGGAAAAACTGTTTTTT. The encoded protein is CASSLDGQGGEKLFF. This sequence joins TRBV5-1 and TRBJ1-4; 8 nucleotides agree with TRBD1. This CDR3 region has 15 residues. With V trimmed by 0 bases and J by 8 bases, 6 bases remained unmatched. Per the germline V gene, CDR1 is SGHRS and CDR2 is YFSETQ.

This chain joins TRBV30 and TRBJ2-7; D is possibly TRBD1 or TRBD2 (6 bases each). Germline V CDR1 and CDR2: GTSNPN, SVGIG (reference sequence). This CDR3 is 14 amino acids long. V dropped 3 bases and J dropped 5 bases, with 17 bases sitting between them. CDR3 sequence: CAWRAGWRGDEQYF. CDR3 DNA sequence: TGTGCCTGGAGAGCAGGTTGGAGGGGGGACGAGCAGTACTTC. Drawing the rest from reference TRBV30 and TRBJ2-7, the complete variable domain is SQTIHQWPATLVQPVGSPLSLECTVEGTSNPNLYWYRQAAGRGLQLLFYSVGIGQISSEVPQNLSASRPQDRQFILSSKKLLLSDSGFYLCAWRAGWRGDEQYFGPGTRLTVT.

The CDR3 sequence is CASRGWDKQNTEAFF. The DNA for the CDR3 is TGTGCCAGCAGAGGGTGGGACAAACAGAACACTGAAGCTTTCTTT. The chain recombines TRBV6-1 with TRBJ1-1, with D perhaps matching TRBD1 (6 bases). The germline gives CDR1 MNHNS, CDR2 SASEGT. Trimming took off 6 bases at V and 1 base at J, with 15 bases between the two ends. This CDR3 region has 15 residues.

The chain joins TRBV5-1 to TRBJ2-7, with 9 bases fitting TRBD1. The CDR3 is 15 amino acids. Trimming at V came to 6 bases and at J to 6 bases, leaving 13 bases not matched to a gene. Per the germline V gene, CDR1 is SGHRS and CDR2 is YFSETQ. CDR3 in amino acids: CASTRAGTGYGEQYF. Written as DNA, the CDR3 is TGCGCCAGCACCCGTGCCGGGACAGGGTACGGCGAGCAGTACTTC. Combining the CDR3 with reference TRBV5-1 and TRBJ2-7 gives the whole variable domain KAGVTQTPRYLIKTRGQQVTLSCSPISGHRSVSWYQQTPGQGLQFLFEYFSETQRNKGNFPGRFSGRQFSNSRSEMNVSTLELGDSALYLCASTRAGTGYGEQYFGPGTRLTVT.

The chain carries TRBV30 and TRBJ2-5, with D possibly matching TRBD2 (6 bases). Trimming cost V 3 bases and J 4 bases, with 9 bases left between them. The CDR3 has 12 amino acids. CDR1 is GTSNPN and CDR2 is SVGIG in the germline V gene (reference sequence). The CDR3 region has the DNA TGTGCCTGGAGCCGACTAGGAGAGACCCAGTACTTC. It translates to CAWSRLGETQYF.

The J gene is TRBJ2-4, the V gene TRBV9, with unresolved D. The V end was cut by 4 bases, the J end by 8 bases, with 10 bases between. CDR1 and CDR2 from the germline V gene are SGDLS and YYNGEE. There are 12 residues in the CDR3. CDR3 amino acids: CASSREYDIQYF. In DNA, the CDR3 is TGTGCCAGCAGCCGAGAGTATGACATTCAGTACTTC.

This chain connects TRBV5-4 to TRBJ2-7, with 7 positions matching TRBD2. The CDR3 is 16 residues long. Germline V gives CDR1 SGHNT, CDR2 YYREEE (reference sequence). Trimming cost V 0 bases and J 7 bases; bases outside gene matches: 13. This CDR3 reads CASSLVGGRGKGEQYF. CDR3 in DNA: TGTGCCAGCAGCTTGGTCGGTGGGAGGGGAAAGGGAGAGCAGTACTTC.

This chain connects TRBV25-1 to TRBJ1-2; 9 bases match TRBD1. V gave up 7 bases and J gave up 2 bases; unmatched junction bases: 5. Germline values: CDR1 MGHDK, CDR2 SYGVNS. The CDR3 sequence is 14 residues long. The CDR3 region has the DNA TGTGCCAGCACTAGAACAGGGGGCAACTATGGCTACACCTTC. Encoded protein: CASTRTGGNYGYTF.

A few counts support this clone. The rearrangement links TRBV5-1 to TRBJ1-1; D is uncertain. Looked up from germline, CDR1 is SGHRS and CDR2 is YFSETQ. With 0 bases removed from V and 0 bases from J, the gap between germline ends came to 9 bases. There are 15 residues in the CDR3. The CDR3 reads CASSLEGSLNTEAFF. CDR3 bases: TGCGCCAGCAGCTTGGAGGGCAGCCTGAACACTGAAGCTTTCTTT.

The chain is built from TRBV10-3 and TRBJ2-3, with a possible D match to TRBD2 (6 bases). Germline loops: CDR1 ENHRY, CDR2 SYGVKD. V dropped 10 bases and J dropped 5 bases, with 13 bases sitting between them. This CDR3 spans 12 amino acids. The chain's CDR3 is CATGGVGDTQYF. The CDR3 DNA follows: TGTGCCACCGGCGGGGTGGGAGATACGCAGTATTTT.

V and J are TRBV18 and TRBJ2-1; D might be TRBD1 (6 bases). Germline CDR1 reads KGHSH; CDR2 reads LQKENI. The ends were cut back, 3 bases at V and 3 bases at J, with 9 bases in the middle. The CDR3 has 14 amino acids. The CDR3: CASSPADSYNEQFF. The CDR3 DNA is TGTGCCAGCTCACCTGCGGACAGCTACAATGAGCAGTTCTTC.

J is TRBJ1-1 and V is TRBV28, with 10 nucleotides matching TRBD1. This CDR3 has 15 amino acids. The junction had 9 bases not matched to a gene; V was cut back by 8 bases and J by 3 bases. CDR1 is MDHEN and CDR2 is SYDVKM in the germline V gene. As DNA, the CDR3 is TGTGCCAGCGGCTCAACCGGGACAGGGGACACTGAAGCTTTCTTT. This codes for CASGSTGTGDTEAFF. Together with reference TRBV28 and TRBJ1-1, the CDR3 gives the full variable domain: DVKVTQSSRYLVKRTGEKVFLECVQDMDHENMFWYRQDPGLGLRLIYFSYDVKMKEKGDIPEGYSVSREKKERFSLILESASTNQTSMYLCASGSTGTGDTEAFFGQGTRLTVV.

The table lists this clone with a count of one. The CDR3 region has the DNA TGCAGCGTCCGGAGACTAGCGGGCTACGAGCAGTACTTC. This encodes CSVRRLAGYEQYF. The chain links TRBV29-1 to TRBJ2-5; 10 nucleotides agree with TRBD2. Near its end, the DNA agrees better with TRBJ2-7, so the J call may be wrong. The length of the CDR3 is 13 residues. Germline-derived CDR1 and CDR2 are SQVTM and ANQGSEA.

This rearrangement joins TRBV2 to TRBJ1-1; D remains ambiguous. From germline, CDR1 is SNHLY and CDR2 FYNNEI. This CDR3 comprises 13 residues. V gave up 6 bases and J gave up 2 bases, with 10 bases separating them. CDR3 sequence reads: CASRVNLNTEAFF. The CDR3 bases are TGTGCCAGCAGGGTCAACCTTAACACTGAAGCTTTCTTT.

The J gene is TRBJ2-1, the V gene TRBV28; no definite D call. The CDR3 is 11 residues long. Trimming cost V 6 bases and J 5 bases, with 5 bases left between them. Looked up from germline, CDR1 is MDHEN and CDR2 is SYDVKM. In nucleotides, the CDR3 is TGTGCCAGCAGGGCAGACAATGAGCAGTTCTTC. It is translated as CASRADNEQFF.

The rearrangement links TRBV27 to TRBJ1-1; 8 bases map to TRBD1. CDR3 length: 16 residues. Germline V lookup: CDR1 MNHEY, CDR2 SMNVEV (reference sequence). Trimming at V came to 3 bases and at J to 4 bases, leaving 10 bases not matched to a gene. In DNA form, the CDR3 reads TGTGCCAGCAGTTTCAGGGGGCGCCTGGACGGCACTGAAGCTTTCTTT. Its translation is CASSFRGRLDGTEAFF.